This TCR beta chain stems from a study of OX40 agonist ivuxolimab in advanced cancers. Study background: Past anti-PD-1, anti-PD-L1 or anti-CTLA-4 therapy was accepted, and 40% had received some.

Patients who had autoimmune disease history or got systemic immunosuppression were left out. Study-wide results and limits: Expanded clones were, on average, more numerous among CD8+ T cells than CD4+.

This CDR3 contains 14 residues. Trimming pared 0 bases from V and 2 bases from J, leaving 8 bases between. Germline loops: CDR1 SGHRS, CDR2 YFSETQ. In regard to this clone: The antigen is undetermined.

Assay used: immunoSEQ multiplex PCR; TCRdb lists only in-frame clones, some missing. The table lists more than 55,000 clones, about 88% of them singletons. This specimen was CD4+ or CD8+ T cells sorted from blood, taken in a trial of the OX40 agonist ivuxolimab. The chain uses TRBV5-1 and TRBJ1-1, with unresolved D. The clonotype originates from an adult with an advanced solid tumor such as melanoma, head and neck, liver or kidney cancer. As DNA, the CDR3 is TGCGCCAGCAGCTTGGAGGGCAGCAACACTGAAGCTTTCTTT. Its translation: CASSLEGSNTEAFF.